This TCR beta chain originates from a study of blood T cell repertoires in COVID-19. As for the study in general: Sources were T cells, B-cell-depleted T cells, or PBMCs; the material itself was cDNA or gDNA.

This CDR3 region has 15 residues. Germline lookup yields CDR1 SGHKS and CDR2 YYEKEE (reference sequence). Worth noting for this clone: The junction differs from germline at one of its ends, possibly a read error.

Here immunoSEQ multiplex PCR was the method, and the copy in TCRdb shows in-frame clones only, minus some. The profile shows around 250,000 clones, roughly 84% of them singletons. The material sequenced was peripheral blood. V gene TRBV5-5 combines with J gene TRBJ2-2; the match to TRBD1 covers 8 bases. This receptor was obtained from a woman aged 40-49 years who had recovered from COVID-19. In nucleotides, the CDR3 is TGTGCCAGCAGAAGGGACAGGAGGGAACACCGGGGAGCTGTTTTT. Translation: CASRRDRREHRGAVF.